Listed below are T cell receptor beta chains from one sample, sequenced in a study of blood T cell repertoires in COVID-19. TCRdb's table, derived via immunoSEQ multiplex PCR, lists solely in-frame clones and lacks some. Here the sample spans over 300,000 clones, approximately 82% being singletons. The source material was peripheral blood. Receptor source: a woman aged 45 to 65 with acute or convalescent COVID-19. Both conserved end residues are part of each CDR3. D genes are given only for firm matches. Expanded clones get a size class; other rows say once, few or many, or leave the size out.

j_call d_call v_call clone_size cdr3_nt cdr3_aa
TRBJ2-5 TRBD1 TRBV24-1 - TGTGCCACCAGTGACTCGGACAGGGCCCAAGAGACCCAGTACTTC CATSDSDRAQETQYF
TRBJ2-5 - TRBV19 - TGTGCCAGTACCCCGTCTCAGCGGCAAGAGACCCAGTACTTC CASTPSQRQETQYF
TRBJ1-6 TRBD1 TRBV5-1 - TGCGCCAGCAGCTTGCTACAGGGGAATTCACCCCTCCACTTT CASSLLQGNSPLHF
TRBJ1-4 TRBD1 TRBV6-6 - TGTGCCAGCAATAATGTGGGACAGGGCGAGGAAAAACTGTTTTTT CASNNVGQGEEKLFF
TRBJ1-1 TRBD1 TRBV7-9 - TGTGCCAGCAGCTCCCGGGACAGGGAAGTTGAAGCTTTCTTT CASSSRDREVEAFF
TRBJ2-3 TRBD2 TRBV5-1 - TGCGCCAGCAGCTTAAGCGGGGTGACAGATACGCAGTATTTT CASSLSGVTDTQYF
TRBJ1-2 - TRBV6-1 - TGTGCCAGCAGTGATAACCTTCGGGGTCTAAGTGGCTATGGCTACACCTTC CASSDNLRGLSGYGYTF
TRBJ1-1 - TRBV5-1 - TGCGCCAGCAGCCTGGGAGTGAGCACTGAAGCTTTCTTT CASSLGVSTEAFF
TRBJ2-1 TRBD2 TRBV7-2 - TGTGCCAGCAGCTTAAGGCTAGCGGGCGCTGAGCAGTTCTTC CASSLRLAGAEQFF
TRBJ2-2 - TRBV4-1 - TGCGCCAGCAGCCAAGCCCGAGACAGATACACCGGGGAGCTGTTTTTT CASSQARDRYTGELFF
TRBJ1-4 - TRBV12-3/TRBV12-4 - TGTGCCAGCAGTTTAGCGTCGGGGAAACTGTTTTTT CASSLASGKLFF
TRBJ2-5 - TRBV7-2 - TGTGCCAGCAGCTTAGAGTCAGGGCGGGAGACCCAGTACTTC CASSLESGRETQYF
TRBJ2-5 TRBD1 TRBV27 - TGTGCCAGCAGCCCACGGACAGGGGGCCAGGAGACCCAGTACTTC CASSPRTGGQETQYF
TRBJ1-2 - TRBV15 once TGTGCCACCAGCAGAGATCAGGGGTTCTATGGCTACACCTTC CATSRDQGFYGYTF
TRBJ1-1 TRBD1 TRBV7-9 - TGTGCCAGCAGCTTAGCCCGAAGGGGGCCTGAGGTATTGAACATTGAAGCTTTCTTT CASSLARRGPEVLNIEAFF
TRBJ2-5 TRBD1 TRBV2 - TGTGCCAGCAGTGATGGGTCAGGGGGCAGTGGACAAGAGACCCAGTACTTC CASSDGSGGSGQETQYF
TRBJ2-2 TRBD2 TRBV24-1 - TGTGCCACCAGTGACGGGGGGACTAGCGGGGTTCGGGAGCTGTTTTTT CATSDGGTSGVRELFF
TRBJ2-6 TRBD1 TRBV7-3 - TGTGCCAGCAGCCCACCCGAGGGGGCCGGGGCCAACGTCCTGACTTTC CASSPPEGAGANVLTF
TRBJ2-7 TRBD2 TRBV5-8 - TGTGCCAGCAGCTTGAAGGGTTGGGGACTAGCGGATAGCTCCTACGAGCAGTACTTC CASSLKGWGLADSSYEQYF
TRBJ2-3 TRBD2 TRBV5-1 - TGCGCCAGCAGCCCGTTCGGGGGGAGCAACACAGATACGCAGTATTTT CASSPFGGSNTDTQYF
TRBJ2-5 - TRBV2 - TGTGCCAGCAGTGATCGGGGAGAGACCCAGTACTTC CASSDRGETQYF
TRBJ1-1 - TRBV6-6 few TGTGCCAGCAGTTACCCACCGACAGCCACTGAAGCTTTCTTT CASSYPPTATEAFF
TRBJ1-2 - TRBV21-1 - TGTGCCAGCGGTGGAGGGACAGGGGGCCCCCCTAACTATGGCTACACCTTC CASGGGTGGPPNYGYTF
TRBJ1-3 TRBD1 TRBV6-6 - TGTGCCAGCAGGACAGGGGACGGAAACACCATATATTTT CASRTGDGNTIYF
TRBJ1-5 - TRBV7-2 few TGTGCCAGCAGCTTAGCTGGACAGATCAATCAGCCCCAGCATTTT CASSLAGQINQPQHF
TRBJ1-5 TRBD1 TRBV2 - TGTGCCAGCAGTGGGACAGGGGTCGGCAATCAGCCCCAGCATTTT CASSGTGVGNQPQHF
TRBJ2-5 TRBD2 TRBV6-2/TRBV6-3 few TGTGCCAGCAGTTATGGGGCTAGCGGATCTCAAGAGACCCAGTACTTC CASSYGASGSQETQYF
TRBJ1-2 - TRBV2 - TGTGCCAGCAGTGAAGCGCCCGAGGGTGGCTATGGCTACACCTTC CASSEAPEGGYGYTF
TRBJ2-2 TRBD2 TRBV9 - TGTGCCAGCAGCGTAGCTAGCGGGAGGAACACCGGGGAGCTGTTTTTT CASSVASGRNTGELFF
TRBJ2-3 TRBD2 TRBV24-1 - TGTGCCACCAGTGATCCCGGGAGGGGGGGAGATACGCAGTATTTT CATSDPGRGGDTQYF
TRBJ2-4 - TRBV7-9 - TGTGCCAGCAGCTTATTCCGGGCCCGTCCCGGGGGAGCCAAAAACATTCAGTACTTC CASSLFRARPGGAKNIQYF
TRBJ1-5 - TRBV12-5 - TGTGCTAGTGGTTTGGTACCCGGGTGGAATCAGCCCCAGCATTTT CASGLVPGWNQPQHF
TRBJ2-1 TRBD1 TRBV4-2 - TGTGCCAGCAGCCAATCGGGGACAGGGGGCAATGAGCAGTTCTTC CASSQSGTGGNEQFF
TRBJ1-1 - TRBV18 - TGTGCCAGCTCCCCAGGGTTCGCGGGGAACACTGAAGCTTTCTTT CASSPGFAGNTEAFF
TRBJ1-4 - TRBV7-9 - TGTGCCAGCAGCTTAGTAGCCGAAGAGGTAAAACTGTTTTTT CASSLVAEEVKLFF
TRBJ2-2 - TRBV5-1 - TGCGCCAGCAGCCCAGGGGTGAACACCGGGGAGCTGTTTTTT CASSPGVNTGELFF
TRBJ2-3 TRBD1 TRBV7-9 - TGTGCCAGCAGCTTATACCAGGGGGCGGGCACAGATACGCAGTATTTT CASSLYQGAGTDTQYF
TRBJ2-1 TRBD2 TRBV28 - TGTGCCAGCAGTTGGCTAGCGGGAAACAATGAGCAGTTCTTC CASSWLAGNNEQFF
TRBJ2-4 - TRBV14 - TGTGCCAGCAGCCAATGGTCGGGGGTCGCCAAAAACATTCAGTACTTC CASSQWSGVAKNIQYF
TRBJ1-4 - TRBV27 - TGTGCCAGCAGTCCGCAGGAAACTAATGAAAAACTGTTTTTT CASSPQETNEKLFF
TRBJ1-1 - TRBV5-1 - TGCGCCAGCAGCTTGGCCTCGGGAGGGCCCGTTCACGCTTTCTTT CASSLASGGPVHAFF
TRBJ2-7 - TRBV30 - TGTGCCTGGAGGGCGGGGAGCTCCTACGAGCAGTACTTC CAWRAGSSYEQYF
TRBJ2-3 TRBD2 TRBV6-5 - TGTGCCAGTACTAGCGGGGGGTTCGATACGCAGTATTTT CASTSGGFDTQYF
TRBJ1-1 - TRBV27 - TGTGCCAGCAGTTGGGGACAGAACACTGAAGCTTTCTTT CASSWGQNTEAFF
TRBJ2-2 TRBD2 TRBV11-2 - TGTGCCAGCAGCTTAGGAGCGGGACTAGCGGACACCGGGGAGCTGTTTTTT CASSLGAGLADTGELFF